This T cell receptor beta chain was captured in a study of vaccination and CD4 T cells after COVID-19. Cultured CD4+ T cells had their DNA profiled by the Oncomine TCR Beta short-read assay. Extraction of genomic DNA was performed on cultured CD4+ T cells. One entry per CDR3 protein, called by TCRdb with MiXCR from the PCR reads. The sample lists roughly 18,000 distinct CDR3 sequences; more than 50% were seen once. Treatment specified: approximately nine-day PBMC culture with coronavirus spike peptide pools or control peptides (ViraFEST assay). After being plated at two million per well, PBMCs were cultured with about 10 IU/ml IL-2 and 8.5 to 10 ug/ml peptide pools. The CDR3 runs to 15 residues. The V gene's germline CDR1 is SGHVS and CDR2 FNYEAQ. Trimming removed 5 bases at V and 4 bases at J, with 15 bases between. As for this clonotype: What it binds is not known.

This TCR was recovered from a human donor who had recovered from COVID-19. The starting material was CD4+ T cells from blood, cultured in vitro, obtained before SARS-CoV-2 vaccination. The V and J genes are TRBV7-6 and TRBJ1-3; D remains ambiguous. This CDR3 reads CASSPGHKTGNTIYF. CDR3 nucleotide sequence: TGTGCCAGCAGCCCTGGGCACAAGACGGGAAACACCATATATTTT.